This T cell receptor beta chain is drawn from a study of CD8+CD57+ T cells in acquired aplastic anemia. General observations from the study: Between patients and controls, CD8+ Simpson's diversity did not vary significantly.

The CDR3 length is 14 residues. Looked up from germline, CDR1 is LNHNV and CDR2 is YYDKDF (reference sequence). The V and J ends lost 2 bases and 2 bases, in that order; junction bases with no gene match: 2. TCR beta VDJ and CDR3 were profiled, and genomic DNA was the template. TCRdb re-called the reads with MiXCR, one entry per CDR3 protein. This table has 60,000 to 75,000 distinct CDR3 sequences, about 54% appearing once. Details on this clonotype: Its antigen is still unknown.

The source material was sorted CD4+, CD8+, or CD8+CD57+ T cells (not recorded which) from PBMCs. The rearrangement joins TRBV15 to TRBJ2-7; TRBD2 matches 8 bases. This TCR came from a human donor in good health, serving as a control. The CDR3 sequence: CATSRLAGTYEQYF. The CDR3, as DNA: TGTGCCACCAGCAGACTAGCGGGTACCTACGAGCAGTACTTC. The full variable domain, with the rest looked up from reference TRBV15 and TRBJ2-7, is DAMVIQNPRYQVTQFGKPVTLSCSQTLNHNVMYWYQQKSSQAPKLLFHYYDKDFNNEADTPDNFQSRRPNTSFCFLDIRSPGLGDTAMYLCATSRLAGTYEQYFGPGTRLTVT.